This passage covers 17 T cell receptor beta chains from one sample sequenced in a study of beta chain features in type 1 diabetes. What was sequenced were expressed TCRB transcripts, since all of the isolated RNA had been reverse transcribed. TCRdb's table, derived via immunoSEQ multiplex PCR, lists solely in-frame clones and lacks some. In the table there are 850,000 to 900,000 clones, about a sixth of which are singletons. Sequences were obtained from naive CD4+ T cells from blood. Every receptor here comes from a woman between 18 and 30 years old in good health.

The chain joins TRBV19 to TRBJ2-5; no clear D. CDR1 LNHDA and CDR2 SQIVND come from the germline V gene (reference sequence). Trimming left V 5 bases short and J 11 bases short, with 18 bases between. This CDR3 has 13 amino acids. The CDR3 nucleotides are TGTGCCAGTAGTTCAGATTCGGCGCGGAAGCAGTACTTC. This encodes CASSSDSARKQYF. The full variable domain, its missing parts supplied by reference TRBV19 and TRBJ2-5, is DGGITQSPKYLFRKEGQNVTLSCEQNLNHDAMYWYRQDPGQGLRLIYYSQIVNDFQKGDIAEGYSVSREKKESFPLTVTSAQKNPTAFYLCASSSDSARKQYFGPGTRLLVL.

The J gene is TRBJ2-5, the V gene TRBV9; D remains ambiguous. This CDR3 is built from 13 residues. Germline V gives CDR1 SGDLS, CDR2 YYNGEE. Trimming took off 0 bases at V and 3 bases at J, with 6 bases between the two ends. The CDR3 loop is CASSVDPEETQYF. CDR3 in DNA: TGTGCCAGCAGCGTAGATCCGGAAGAGACCCAGTACTTC.

This clone has more than one count but fewer than ten. The J gene is TRBJ1-3, the V gene TRBV28; TRBD1 aligns across 7 bases. The germline V gene has CDR1 MDHEN and CDR2 SYDVKM. Losses at the gene ends were 2 bases for V and 0 bases for J; bases not matched to a gene: 7. CDR3 size: 17 residues. The CDR3 is CASSLTGTDHSGNTIYF. The CDR3 DNA reads as TGTGCCAGCAGTTTAACCGGGACAGACCACTCTGGAAACACCATATATTTT.

This chain links TRBV5-1 with TRBJ2-5; 9 bases map to TRBD2. The germline CDR1 and CDR2 sequences are SGHRS and YFSETQ. The CDR3 loop spans 16 amino acids. The ends lost 2 bases at V and 2 bases at J; junction bases unmatched: 7. The CDR3 protein is CASSLKLAGKQETQYF. CDR3 in DNA: TGCGCCAGCAGCTTAAAACTAGCGGGCAAACAAGAGACCCAGTACTTC.

The CDR3, as DNA: TGTGCCAGCAGCTTGTTGACAGGCACTGAAGCTTTCTTT. Its translation is CASSLLTGTEAFF. The chain carries TRBV5-4 and TRBJ1-1, with D maybe TRBD1 (6 bases). Trimming stripped 1 base from V and 4 bases from J, with 8 bases between. Germline assignment: CDR1 SGHNT and CDR2 YYREEE (reference sequence). There are 13 residues in the CDR3.

This clone was seen a few times. The chain employs TRBV18 and TRBJ2-1; D possibly corresponds to TRBD1 (5 bases). V lost 2 bases to trimming and J lost 2 bases, with 16 bases between them. This CDR3 is 17 amino acids long. The germline CDR1 and CDR2 sequences are KGHSH and LQKENI. CDR3 sequence reads: CASSPWGARSPYNEQFF. The CDR3 bases are TGTGCCAGCTCACCATGGGGCGCCCGTTCCCCCTACAATGAGCAGTTCTTC. The whole variable domain, remainder taken from reference TRBV18 and TRBJ2-1, is NAGVMQNPRHLVRRRGQEARLRCSPMKGHSHVYWYRQLPEEGLKFMVYLQKENIIDESGMPKERFSAEFPKEGPSILRIQQVVRGDSAAYFCASSPWGARSPYNEQFFGPGTRLTVL.

This clone was picked up a small number of times. This chain uses TRBV15 with TRBJ1-1; the match to TRBD1 covers 11 bases. The V gene end was trimmed by 1 base and the J gene end by 6 bases; junction bases not matched to a gene: 4. CDR1 is LNHNV, CDR2 YYDKDF, per germline (reference sequence). This CDR3 comprises 15 residues. CDR3 nucleotide sequence: TGTGCCACCAGCAGAGTGGACAGGGGGCGAGCTGAAGCTTTCTTT. Translated: CATSRVDRGRAEAFF. The complete variable domain, with remaining parts taken from reference TRBV15 and TRBJ1-1, reads DAMVIQNPRYQVTQFGKPVTLSCSQTLNHNVMYWYQQKSSQAPKLLFHYYDKDFNNEADTPDNFQSRRPNTSFCFLDIRSPGLGDTAMYLCATSRVDRGRAEAFFGQGTRLTVV.

This chain joins TRBV21-1 and TRBJ1-2. TRBV21-1 is given as a pseudogene. The length of the CDR3 is 16 residues. This CDR3 reads CASSRDPLTFNYGYTF. CDR3 coding DNA: TGTGCCAGCAGCAGGGACCCCCTAACATTTAACTATGGCTACACCTTC.

This clone was detected only a few times. The chain combines TRBV25-1 with TRBJ2-4; 7 nucleotides agree with TRBD2. The germline gives CDR1 MGHDK, CDR2 SYGVNS. With 3 bases clipped from V and 9 bases from J, the junction kept 2 bases outside the gene matches. The CDR3 extends over 12 amino acids. The chain's CDR3 is CASSDSGSIQYF. Written as DNA, the CDR3 is TGTGCCAGCAGTGATAGCGGGTCCATTCAGTACTTC.

The rearrangement uses TRBV28 and TRBJ1-5; unclear D gene. This CDR3 comprises 16 residues. Germline V CDR1 and CDR2: MDHEN, SYDVKM. Trimming left V 9 bases short and J 0 bases short, with 18 bases between. CDR3: CASKNPLGNSNQPQHF. As DNA, the CDR3 is TGTGCCAGTAAAAACCCCCTTGGGAATAGCAATCAGCCCCAGCATTTT.

The sample holds a few counts of this clone. V and J are TRBV19 and TRBJ1-5, with a possible D match to TRBD1 (5 bases). Looked up from germline, CDR1 is LNHDA and CDR2 is SQIVND (reference sequence). The ends were cut back, 5 bases at V and 6 bases at J, with 20 bases in the middle. This CDR3 spans 16 amino acids. The chain's CDR3 is CASSSPRGLTRQPQHF. CDR3 bases: TGTGCCAGTAGTTCACCGAGGGGCCTAACCCGTCAGCCCCAGCATTTT.

This clone was seen a few times. J is TRBJ2-7 and V is TRBV4-2; 9 bases are shared with TRBD2. The V and J ends lost 3 bases and 4 bases, in that order; junction bases with no gene match: 13. This CDR3 comprises 17 residues. The germline gives CDR1 LGHNA, CDR2 YNFKEQ. The CDR3 loop is CASSQAGGGGSSYEQYF. CDR3 sequence (DNA): TGTGCCAGCAGCCAGGCGGGAGGGGGAGGCTCCTCTTACGAGCAGTACTTC.

In its sample, this clone was seen a few times. The V gene is TRBV18, the J gene TRBJ2-2, with D unresolved. The CDR3 sequence is 14 residues long. V was clipped by 3 bases and J by 6 bases, with 11 bases between them. Germline V gene sequence: CDR1 KGHSH, CDR2 LQKENI. The CDR3 protein is CASSPHKHPGELFF. The CDR3 DNA reads as TGTGCCAGCTCACCTCACAAACATCCCGGGGAGCTGTTTTTT. Full variable domain (rest looked up from reference TRBV18 and TRBJ2-2): NAGVMQNPRHLVRRRGQEARLRCSPMKGHSHVYWYRQLPEEGLKFMVYLQKENIIDESGMPKERFSAEFPKEGPSILRIQQVVRGDSAAYFCASSPHKHPGELFFGEGSRLTVL.

A few counts support this clone. This chain joins TRBV6-1 and TRBJ1-1, with 8 bases aligning to TRBD1. CDR1 and CDR2 (germline): MNHNS, SASEGT. J lost 4 bases, V lost 4 bases, and 8 bases had no gene match. The CDR3 loop spans 15 amino acids. This CDR3 is CASSAVQGAGTEAFF. In nucleotides, the CDR3 is TGTGCCAGCAGTGCAGTTCAGGGGGCAGGCACTGAAGCTTTCTTT.

The chain joins TRBV18 to TRBJ2-1; D remains unclear. The V end was cut by 6 bases, the J end by 4 bases, with 16 bases between. Germline lookup yields CDR1 KGHSH and CDR2 LQKENI. The CDR3 totals 15 residues. CDR3 nucleotides: TGTGCCAGCTCGACCCTCCACAATACGTACAATGAGCAGTTCTTC. Its protein is CASSTLHNTYNEQFF. Full variable domain (rest looked up from reference TRBV18 and TRBJ2-1): NAGVMQNPRHLVRRRGQEARLRCSPMKGHSHVYWYRQLPEEGLKFMVYLQKENIIDESGMPKERFSAEFPKEGPSILRIQQVVRGDSAAYFCASSTLHNTYNEQFFGPGTRLTVL.

The sample holds one count of this clone. The limits of the CDR3 on the DNA are not certain, so only TCRdb's listed CDR3 is given. The rearrangement uses TRBV28 and TRBJ2-3; the D segment call TRBD2 is taken from the table without a DNA check. In germline, CDR1 is MDHEN, CDR2 SYDVKM. The CDR3 has 16 residues if both end residues are counted. CDR3 amino acids: CASSFVGGGSTDTQYF.

This clone was picked up a small number of times. CDR3 protein: CASGRLSSYNEQFF. CDR3 in DNA: TGTGCCAGTGGGCGGCTAAGCTCCTACAATGAGCAGTTCTTC. J is TRBJ2-1 and V is TRBV25-1; D remains ambiguous. Trimming removed 9 bases from V and 0 bases from J, with 12 bases in between. The CDR3 covers 14 residues. Germline V lookup: CDR1 MGHDK, CDR2 SYGVNS.